This T cell receptor (beta chain) was observed in a study of blood T cell repertoires in COVID-19. Germline CDR1 SGHTS, CDR2 YDEGEE. CDR3 length equals 14 residues. V was pared by 4 bases and J by 0 bases, with 10 bases between. Only in-frame clones appear in the TCRdb table, and some are missing; sequencing was by immunoSEQ multiplex PCR. In the table there are fewer than 300,000 clones, around 85% of which are singletons. This clone occurred a few times. The sequenced material came from peripheral blood. The TCR originated in a human donor with COVID-19, enrolled during active disease. The donor label of this sample is uncertain. This chain links TRBV5-8 with TRBJ1-1, with D possibly TRBD1 on 5 matching bases. CDR3: CASSLRQLNTEAFF. Here the CDR3 DNA reads TGTGCCAGCAGCCTTAGACAGCTGAACACTGAAGCTTTCTTT.